What follows are 19 T cell receptor beta chains derived from one specimen sequenced in a study of blood T cells in healthy people across ages. Combining a sample-barcoded 5' primer with a J-beta primer mix, a second PCR ran for roughly 7 to 12 cycles. TCRdb passed the 5' RACE reads through MiXCR, listing each CDR3 protein once. The repertoire holds 1 million to 1.2 million distinct CDR3 sequences, with more than 30% as singletons. Sequencing was done on a sample of blood. These receptors originate from a man aged 18-30 years in good health.

This clonotype was picked up many times. Since a much larger clone is just one base distant, this may be a read error. This sequence joins TRBV21-1 and TRBJ2-4; TRBD1 is the table's D call and was not checked against the DNA. TRBV21-1 corresponds to a pseudogene. The CDR3 sequence is 17 residues long. The CDR3 region has the DNA TGTGCCAGCAGCAAAAAGGGGGGGCGTATTTGGTGGGACATTCAGTACTTC. It encodes CASSKKGGRIWWDIQYF.

The chain recombines TRBV7-2 with TRBJ1-3, with D possibly being TRBD1 (5 bases). Germline CDR1 and CDR2: SGHTA and FQGNSA. The V gene lost 5 bases and the J gene lost 4 bases, with 15 bases spanning the gap. This CDR3 contains 15 residues. CDR3 protein: CASSLTAGQGNTIYF. In nucleotides, the CDR3 is TGTGCCAGCAGCCTAACGGCAGGGCAAGGAAACACCATATATTTT.

This clonotype was seen more than once but under ten times. The rearrangement uses TRBV4-3 and TRBJ2-1; D not certain. Germline loops: CDR1 LGHNA, CDR2 YSLEER. Trimming pared 3 bases from V and 7 bases from J, leaving 16 bases between. The CDR3 runs to 15 residues. CDR3 sequence (DNA): TGCGCCAGCAGCCACGACCTAGTACCACGGAATGAGCAGTTCTTC. It specifies CASSHDLVPRNEQFF.

The rearrangement links TRBV6-2 or TRBV6-3 to TRBJ2-2; D gene uncertain. V was cut by 1 base and J by 6 bases, with 3 bases left in between. Germline lookup yields CDR1 MNHEY and CDR2 SVGEGT. The CDR3 contains 12 residues. In nucleotides, the CDR3 is TGTGCCAGCAGTTACTTTCCCGGGGAGCTGTTTTTT. Translation: CASSYFPGELFF.

The rearrangement links TRBV15 to TRBJ2-2, with no clear D. The CDR3 runs to 15 residues. Looked up from germline, CDR1 is LNHNV and CDR2 is YYDKDF (reference sequence). Trimming removed 7 bases from V and 0 bases from J, with 12 bases in between. The CDR3 sequence: CATKQSTANTGELFF. The CDR3, as DNA: TGTGCCACCAAGCAGTCCACCGCGAACACCGGGGAGCTGTTTTTT.

Points on this clonotype: Its ends do not fully match the called genes, so a read error is possible. This chain connects TRBV14 to TRBJ1-2; D unresolved. This CDR3 is built from 15 residues. Germline assignment: CDR1 SGHDN and CDR2 FVKESK. The CDR3 region has the DNA TGTGCCAACAGCCAGACATCATCCGTGTCCTATGGCTACACCTTC. This gives the protein CANSQTSSVSYGYTF.

This chain uses TRBV4-3 with TRBJ1-2; D may be TRBD1 (5 bases). In germline, CDR1 is LGHNA, CDR2 YSLEER. V shed 6 bases and J shed 8 bases, with 16 bases lying between them. The CDR3 runs to 13 residues. The CDR3 is CASSPRVSDGYTF. In DNA form, the CDR3 reads TGCGCCAGCAGTCCCAGGGTATCGGACGGCTACACCTTC.

This clonotype occurred a few times. The genes are TRBV2 and TRBJ2-4, with D hard to call. V lost 6 bases to trimming and J lost 9 bases, with 12 bases between them. There are 12 residues in the CDR3. Germline V gives CDR1 SNHLY, CDR2 FYNNEI. The CDR3 sequence is CASRGSSTIQYF. CDR3 DNA: TGTGCCAGCAGGGGCAGCTCTACCATTCAGTACTTC.

This chain uses TRBV7-2 with TRBJ1-1; tentative D call: TRBD1 (6 bases). Looked up from germline, CDR1 is SGHTA and CDR2 is FQGNSA. With 5 bases removed from V and 5 bases from J, the gap between germline ends came to 18 bases. This CDR3 is 15 amino acids long. The CDR3 sequence is CASSPLQGVWTEAFF. The CDR3 region has the DNA TGTGCCAGCAGCCCATTACAGGGTGTATGGACTGAAGCTTTCTTT.

Of note for this clonotype: An end of the junction does not agree with germline; a read error may underlie this. The chain links TRBV20-1 to TRBJ2-1, with 7 bases matching TRBD2. This CDR3 contains 16 residues. Germline assignment: CDR1 DFQATT and CDR2 SNEGSKA (reference sequence). CDR3 sequence: CSARGIERGSLDEQFF. The CDR3 region has the DNA TGCAGTGCGAGAGGGATCGAGCGGGGAAGTTTGGATGAGCAGTTCTTC.

The gene calls are TRBV30 and TRBJ1-1; D ambiguous. The V and J ends lost 0 bases and 3 bases respectively, with 8 bases between them. CDR3 length: 13 amino acids. Germline V gives CDR1 GTSNPN, CDR2 SVGIG (reference sequence). CDR3 amino acids: CAWSVSGDTEAFF. The CDR3 DNA sequence: TGTGCCTGGAGTGTTTCCGGAGACACTGAAGCTTTCTTT.

This clonotype was found once. The chain recombines TRBV7-9 with TRBJ1-4, with D tentatively TRBD1 (6 bases). The CDR3 consists of 15 residues. Trimming removed 3 bases at V and 3 bases at J, with 11 bases between. The germline gives CDR1 SEHNR, CDR2 FQNEAQ (reference sequence). The CDR3 nucleotides read TGTGCCAGCAGCTTTAATTACAGGGCTAATGAAAAACTGTTTTTT. This codes for CASSFNYRANEKLFF.

This chain links TRBV7-9 with TRBJ2-6; D is ambiguous. Trimming left V 2 bases short and J 0 bases short, with 14 bases between. CDR1 and CDR2 (germline): SEHNR, FQNEAQ (reference sequence). CDR3 length: 18 residues. The CDR3 loop reads CASSLHSALGSGANVLTF. CDR3 bases: TGTGCCAGCAGCTTACATTCGGCGCTCGGCTCTGGGGCCAACGTCCTGACTTTC.

This clonotype was observed a few times. The rearrangement links TRBV13 to TRBJ2-5, with D unresolved. Germline CDR1 PRHDT, CDR2 FYEKMQ (reference sequence). Trimming pared 1 base from V and 0 bases from J, leaving 6 bases between. This CDR3 is built from 14 residues. This chain's CDR3 is CASSLDGNQETQYF. CDR3 sequence (DNA): TGTGCCAGCAGCTTAGATGGGAACCAAGAGACCCAGTACTTC.

This clonotype was recorded a few times. This chain connects TRBV9 to TRBJ1-2; no clear D. This CDR3 comprises 15 residues. V lost 1 base to trimming and J lost 0 bases, with 10 bases between them. Germline lookup yields CDR1 SGDLS and CDR2 YYNGEE. The CDR3 DNA sequence: TGTGCCAGCAGCGTAACTGAGCGAGCTAACTATGGCTACACCTTC. Its translation is CASSVTERANYGYTF.

This chain links TRBV9 with TRBJ2-1; 7 nucleotides line up with TRBD2. Germline trimming cut 0 bases from V and 0 bases from J; bases unmatched to any gene: 3. The CDR3 sequence is 16 residues long. Per germline, CDR1 SGDLS and CDR2 YYNGEE. CDR3 coding DNA: TGTGCCAGCAGCGTAGCGTGGGGGGGCTCCTACAATGAGCAGTTCTTC. This codes for CASSVAWGGSYNEQFF. Using reference TRBV9 and TRBJ2-1 for the parts outside the CDR3, the full variable domain is DSGVTQTPKHLITATGQRVTLRCSPRSGDLSVYWYQQSLDQGLQFLIQYYNGEERAKGNILERFSAQQFPDLHSELNLSSLELGDSALYFCASSVAWGGSYNEQFFGPGTRLTVL.

The chain recombines TRBV7-2 with TRBJ2-5; D unresolved. The germline CDR1 and CDR2 sequences are SGHTA and FQGNSA. V was pared by 1 base and J by 1 base, with 7 bases between. This CDR3 has 14 residues. This CDR3 reads CASSLELVQETQYF. CDR3 in DNA: TGTGCCAGCAGCTTAGAGCTGGTCCAAGAGACCCAGTACTTC.

The gene calls are TRBV27 and TRBJ1-1, with D tentatively TRBD1 (5 bases). The germline CDR1 and CDR2 sequences are MNHEY and SMNVEV (reference sequence). The CDR3 sequence is 13 residues long. Trimming shortened V by 8 bases and J by 5 bases, and 15 bases separated the two germline ends. In DNA, the CDR3 is TGTGCCAGCGCAGGGATGGGGTATACTGAAGCTTTCTTT. Translation gives CASAGMGYTEAFF.

The V and J genes are TRBV4-2 and TRBJ2-1; 7 bases are shared with TRBD2. From germline, CDR1 is LGHNA and CDR2 YNFKEQ. The CDR3 spans 16 residues. V trimming: 4 bases; J trimming: 4 bases; junction bases outside the gene matches: 10. This CDR3 is CASSPPGLVSYNEQFF. CDR3 DNA sequence: TGTGCCAGCAGCCCCCCAGGACTAGTCTCTTACAATGAGCAGTTCTTC.